Shown below are 23 T cell receptor beta chains from a single sample sequenced in a study of control samples from healthy donors and cancer patients. Sequenced by immunoSEQ multiplex PCR; TCRdb stores in-frame clones only, minus some. The data show about 150,000 clones, roughly 92% seen once. Sequencing was performed on blood. These receptors were taken from a man aged 45-60 years in good health.

V is TRBV9 and J is TRBJ2-1; TRBD2 matches at 10 bases. V lost 0 bases to trimming and J lost 1 base; unmatched junction nucleotides: 10. This CDR3 has 19 amino acids. The germline V gene encodes CDR1 SGDLS and CDR2 YYNGEE. The CDR3 reads CASSVGVPSGSRSYNEQFF. The DNA of the CDR3 is TGTGCCAGCAGCGTAGGGGTCCCTAGCGGGAGTCGTTCCTACAATGAGCAGTTCTTC. Full variable domain (remainder filled in from reference TRBV9 and TRBJ2-1): DSGVTQTPKHLITATGQRVTLRCSPRSGDLSVYWYQQSLDQGLQFLIQYYNGEERAKGNILERFSAQQFPDLHSELNLSSLELGDSALYFCASSVGVPSGSRSYNEQFFGPGTRLTVL.

V gene TRBV6-1 combines with J gene TRBJ2-7; 11 bases line up with TRBD1. Germline CDR1 MNHNS, CDR2 SASEGT. J lost 7 bases, V lost 0 bases, and 5 bases had no gene match. The CDR3 length is 15 residues. Here the CDR3 DNA reads TGTGCCAGCAGTGAAGCCGGGACAGGGGGTAGGGAGCAGTACTTC. As protein: CASSEAGTGGREQYF.

The gene calls are TRBV6-5 and TRBJ2-7; the D gene is possibly TRBD1 (6 bases). CDR1 is MNHEY and CDR2 is SVGAGI in the germline V gene. V was trimmed by 2 bases and J by 1 base, leaving 15 bases between them. The CDR3 contains 16 residues. In DNA form, the CDR3 reads TGTGCCAGCAGTTACCGACCGGGACAATTATCCTACGAGCAGTACTTC. Encoded protein: CASSYRPGQLSYEQYF.

In its sample, this clone was seen a few times. The chain recombines TRBV6-2 or TRBV6-3 with TRBJ1-5; D remains ambiguous. Germline CDR1 and CDR2: MNHEY and SVGEGT. The V end was cut by 2 bases, the J end by 1 base, with 6 bases between. The CDR3 contains 14 residues. CDR3: CASSYGESNQPQHF. In nucleotides, the CDR3 is TGTGCCAGCAGTTACGGGGAGAGCAATCAGCCCCAGCATTTT.

The rearrangement uses TRBV4-1 and TRBJ2-3; the match to TRBD2 covers 9 bases. The CDR3 is 17 amino acids. Germline values: CDR1 MGHRA, CDR2 YSYEKL. J was trimmed by 1 base and V by 0 bases; bases with no gene match: 5. Here the CDR3 reads CASSQERAGGGTDTQYF. The CDR3 DNA reads as TGCGCCAGCAGCCAAGAAAGGGCGGGAGGGGGCACAGATACGCAGTATTTT.

The chain uses TRBV6-1 and TRBJ1-1; no definite D call. This CDR3 region has 12 residues. From germline, CDR1 is MNHNS and CDR2 SASEGT. V was trimmed by 1 base and J by 4 bases, leaving 4 bases between them. CDR3 nucleotides: TGTGCCAGCAGTGAAGTGGCCACTGAAGCTTTCTTT. This translates into CASSEVATEAFF.

The V and J genes are TRBV19 and TRBJ1-1; 9 nucleotides match TRBD1. CDR1 LNHDA and CDR2 SQIVND come from the germline V gene (reference sequence). The CDR3 totals 16 residues. V shed 4 bases and J 3 bases; nucleotides not matched to a gene: 9. The CDR3 region is CASSNKRGQGDTEAFF. The CDR3 DNA sequence: TGTGCCAGTAGTAATAAGAGGGGACAGGGAGACACTGAAGCTTTCTTT. Filled out from reference TRBV19 and TRBJ1-1, the complete variable domain reads DGGITQSPKYLFRKEGQNVTLSCEQNLNHDAMYWYRQDPGQGLRLIYYSQIVNDFQKGDIAEGYSVSREKKESFPLTVTSAQKNPTAFYLCASSNKRGQGDTEAFFGQGTRLTVV.

This rearrangement joins TRBV27 to TRBJ2-7, with TRBD1 identical over 11 bases. V lost 1 base, J lost 5 bases, and 1 base stayed unmatched. Germline V gives CDR1 MNHEY, CDR2 SMNVEV (reference sequence). The CDR3 length is 14 residues. The CDR3 region is CASSLWGQGDEQYF. The CDR3 nucleotides read TGTGCCAGCAGTTTATGGGGACAGGGGGACGAGCAGTACTTC.

The rearrangement joins TRBV27 to TRBJ2-7; the match to TRBD2 covers 12 bases. The trim removed 6 bases at V and 3 bases at J, leaving 6 bases unmatched. Germline V gene sequence: CDR1 MNHEY, CDR2 SMNVEV (reference sequence). The CDR3 is 15 amino acids. The CDR3 nucleotides read TGTGCCAGCAGGGCCGGACTAGCGGGAATCTACGAGCAGTACTTC. Its protein product is CASRAGLAGIYEQYF.

V and J are TRBV19 and TRBJ2-7, with TRBD1 as a possible D gene (5 bases). The CDR3 covers 15 residues. Germline V CDR1 and CDR2: LNHDA, SQIVND (reference sequence). Trimming took 4 bases from V and 3 from J, leaving 16 bases between them. Here the CDR3 DNA reads TGTGCCAGTAGTAAGTCGGTCGGGCAGGGCTACGAGCAGTACTTC. This sequence encodes CASSKSVGQGYEQYF.

The chain combines TRBV5-1 with TRBJ2-1; TRBD2 matches at 10 bases. The germline CDR1 and CDR2 sequences are SGHRS and YFSETQ. V gave up 4 bases and J gave up 4 bases; unmatched junction bases: 11. The CDR3 spans 17 residues. In DNA, the CDR3 is TGCGCCAGCAGCGAAAGACCCAGCGGGAGGGAATACAATGAGCAGTTCTTC. Translation gives CASSERPSGREYNEQFF.

This clone was detected once. This sequence joins TRBV28 and TRBJ1-2; weak D call: TRBD1 (5 bases). The CDR3 covers 13 residues. Germline values: CDR1 MDHEN, CDR2 SYDVKM. Between the trimmed V and J ends, which lost 6 bases and 2 bases, there was a span of 10 bases. CDR3 in DNA: TGTGCCAGCAGGCGGGACGCGAACTATGGCTACACCTTC. Amino acid sequence: CASRRDANYGYTF.

The chain recombines TRBV18 with TRBJ2-7, with 9 bases identical to TRBD2. CDR1 and CDR2 from the germline V gene are KGHSH and LQKENI. This CDR3 comprises 15 residues. Unmatched junction bases numbered 2, after V lost 2 bases and J lost 0 bases. The CDR3 DNA reads TGTGCCAGCTCACCAGCTAGCGGGAACTCCTACGAGCAGTACTTC. Protein: CASSPASGNSYEQYF.

V is TRBV30 and J is TRBJ1-2; possible D gene TRBD1, 5 bases. Trimming cost V 8 bases and J 3 bases, with 13 bases left between them. Germline values: CDR1 GTSNPN, CDR2 SVGIG (reference sequence). The length of the CDR3 is 12 residues. The CDR3 reads CAAGGEYYGYTF. The CDR3 nucleotides are TGTGCCGCCGGGGGGGAGTACTATGGCTACACCTTC.

The CDR3 region is CASKGASGNTIYF. The CDR3 nucleotides read TGTGCCAGTAAGGGGGCTAGTGGAAACACCATATATTTT. This chain links TRBV27 with TRBJ1-3, with 7 bases lining up with TRBD1. V shed 9 bases, J shed 3 bases, and the junction held 5 bases outside the gene matches. CDR1 and CDR2 from the germline V gene are MNHEY and SMNVEV (reference sequence). The CDR3 length is 13 residues.

V is TRBV3-1 (or the pseudogene TRBV3-2) and J is TRBJ1-2; D is unresolved. The CDR3 extends over 12 amino acids. Trimming left V 1 base short and J 4 bases short, with 4 bases between. CDR1 and CDR2 from the germline V gene are LGHDT and YNNKEL (reference sequence). In nucleotides, the CDR3 is TGTGCCAGCAGCCAAGGGCTCTATGGCTACACCTTC. Its translation: CASSQGLYGYTF.

This clone was found once. The V call is TRBV6-4, the J call TRBJ2-3; 8 bases are a match to TRBD2. Looked up from germline, CDR1 is MRHNA and CDR2 is SNTAGT. The CDR3 has 15 residues. V lost 3 bases, J lost 0 bases, and 2 bases stayed unmatched. In DNA form, the CDR3 reads TGTGCCAGCAGTGAAAGCGGGAGTAGCACAGATACGCAGTATTTT. Residues: CASSESGSSTDTQYF.

V and J are TRBV5-1 and TRBJ1-2, with D maybe TRBD1 (5 bases). The V end was cut by 0 bases, the J end by 5 bases, with 11 bases between. The CDR3 has 14 amino acids. CDR1 SGHRS and CDR2 YFSETQ come from the germline V gene. The CDR3 reads CASSLEGTSYGYTF. The CDR3 nucleotides are TGCGCCAGCAGCTTGGAAGGGACTTCGTATGGCTACACCTTC.

The chain links TRBV9 to TRBJ2-1; 7 nucleotides agree with TRBD2. The trim removed 1 base at V and 0 bases at J, leaving 7 bases unmatched. Looked up from germline, CDR1 is SGDLS and CDR2 is YYNGEE. This CDR3 contains 17 residues. The chain's CDR3 is CASSVSPGRNSYNEQFF. Here the CDR3 DNA reads TGTGCCAGCAGCGTATCCCCCGGGAGGAACTCCTACAATGAGCAGTTCTTC.

V usage is TRBV2 and J usage is TRBJ2-7; no definite D call. The germline V gene has CDR1 SNHLY and CDR2 FYNNEI. The CDR3 extends over 13 amino acids. The V and J ends lost 2 bases and 4 bases respectively, with 9 bases between them. The CDR3 protein is CASSERRSYEQYF. The CDR3, as DNA: TGTGCCAGCAGTGAAAGGCGGTCTTACGAGCAGTACTTC.

The gene calls are TRBV4-1 and TRBJ2-7; D is undetermined. CDR3 length: 14 amino acids. The V end was cut by 0 bases, the J end by 2 bases, with 8 bases between. The V gene's germline CDR1 is MGHRA and CDR2 YSYEKL. As DNA, the CDR3 is TGCGCCAGCAGCCAAGATGTCCGGGCCTACGAGCAGTACTTC. Its protein product is CASSQDVRAYEQYF.

The chain carries TRBV7-2 and TRBJ2-7, with 10 bases matching TRBD2. Trimming at V came to 5 bases and at J to 1 base, leaving 5 bases not matched to a gene. Looked up from germline, CDR1 is SGHTA and CDR2 is FQGNSA. The CDR3 contains 15 residues. The CDR3 sequence: CASSPGLALSYEQYF. The DNA of the CDR3 is TGTGCCAGCAGCCCGGGACTAGCGTTATCCTACGAGCAGTACTTC.

V gene TRBV12-3 or TRBV12-4 combines with J gene TRBJ1-2; possible D gene TRBD1, 5 bases. The CDR3 is made up of 13 amino acids. The V and J ends lost 3 bases and 7 bases respectively, with 12 bases between them. As DNA, the CDR3 is TGTGCCAGCAGTTTGGGGGGTAGTAGTGGCTACACCTTC. This sequence encodes CASSLGGSSGYTF.